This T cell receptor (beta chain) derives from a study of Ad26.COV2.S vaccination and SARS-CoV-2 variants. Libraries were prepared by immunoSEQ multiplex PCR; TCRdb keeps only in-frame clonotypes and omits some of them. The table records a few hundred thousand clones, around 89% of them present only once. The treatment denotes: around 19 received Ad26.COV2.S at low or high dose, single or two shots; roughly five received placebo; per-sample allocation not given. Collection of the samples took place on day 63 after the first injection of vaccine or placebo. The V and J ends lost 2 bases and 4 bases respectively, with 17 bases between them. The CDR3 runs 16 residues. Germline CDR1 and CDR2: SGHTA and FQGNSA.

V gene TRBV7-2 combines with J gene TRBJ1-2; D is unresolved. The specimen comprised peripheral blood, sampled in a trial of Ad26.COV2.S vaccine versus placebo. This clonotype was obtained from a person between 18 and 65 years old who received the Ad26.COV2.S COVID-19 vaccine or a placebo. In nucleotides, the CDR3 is TGTGCCAGCAGCTTAATCGGGCTCCAGTTAGGCTATGGCTACACCTTC. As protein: CASSLIGLQLGYGYTF.